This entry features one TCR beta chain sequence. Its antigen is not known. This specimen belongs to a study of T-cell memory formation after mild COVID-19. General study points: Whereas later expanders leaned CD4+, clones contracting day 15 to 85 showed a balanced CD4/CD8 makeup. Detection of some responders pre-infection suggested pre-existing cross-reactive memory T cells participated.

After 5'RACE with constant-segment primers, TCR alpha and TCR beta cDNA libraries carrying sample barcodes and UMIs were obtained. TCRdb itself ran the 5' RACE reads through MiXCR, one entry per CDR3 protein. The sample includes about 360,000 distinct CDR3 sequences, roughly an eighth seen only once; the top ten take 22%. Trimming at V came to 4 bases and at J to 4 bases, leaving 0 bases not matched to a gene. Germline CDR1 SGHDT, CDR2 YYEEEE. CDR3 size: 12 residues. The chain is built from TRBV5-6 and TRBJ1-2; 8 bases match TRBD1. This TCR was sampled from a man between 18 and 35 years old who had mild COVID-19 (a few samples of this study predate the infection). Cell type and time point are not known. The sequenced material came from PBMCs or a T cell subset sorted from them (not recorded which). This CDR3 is CASSTGGYGYTF. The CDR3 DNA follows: TGTGCCAGCAGCACAGGGGGCTATGGCTACACCTTC.